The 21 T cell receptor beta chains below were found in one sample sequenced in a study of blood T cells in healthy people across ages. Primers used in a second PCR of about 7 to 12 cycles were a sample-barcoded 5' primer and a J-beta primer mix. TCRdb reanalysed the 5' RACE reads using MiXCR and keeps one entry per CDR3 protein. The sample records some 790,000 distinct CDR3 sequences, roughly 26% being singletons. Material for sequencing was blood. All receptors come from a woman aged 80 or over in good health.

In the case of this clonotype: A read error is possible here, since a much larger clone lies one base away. CDR3 residues: CASSQDLLAVSYEQDF. The CDR3 DNA sequence: TGCGCCAGCAGCCAAGATCTGTTGGCCGTCTCCTACGAGCAGGACTTC. The rearrangement links TRBV4-3 to TRBJ2-1; D is uncertain. CDR1 is LGHNA and CDR2 is YSLEER in the germline V gene. The CDR3 consists of 16 residues.

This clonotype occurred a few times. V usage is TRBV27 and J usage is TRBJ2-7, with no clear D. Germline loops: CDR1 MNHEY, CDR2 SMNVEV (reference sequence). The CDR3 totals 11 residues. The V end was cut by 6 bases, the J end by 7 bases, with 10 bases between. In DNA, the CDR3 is TGTGCCAGCAGGCGAGCTAGTGAGCAGTACTTC. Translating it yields CASRRASEQYF.

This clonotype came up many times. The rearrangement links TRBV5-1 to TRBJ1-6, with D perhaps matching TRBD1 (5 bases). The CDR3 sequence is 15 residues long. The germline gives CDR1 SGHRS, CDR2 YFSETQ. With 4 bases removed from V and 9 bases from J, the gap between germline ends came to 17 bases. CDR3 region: CASSHDIGGSSPLHF. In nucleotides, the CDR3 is TGCGCCAGCAGCCACGACATTGGGGGGTCTTCACCCCTCCACTTT.

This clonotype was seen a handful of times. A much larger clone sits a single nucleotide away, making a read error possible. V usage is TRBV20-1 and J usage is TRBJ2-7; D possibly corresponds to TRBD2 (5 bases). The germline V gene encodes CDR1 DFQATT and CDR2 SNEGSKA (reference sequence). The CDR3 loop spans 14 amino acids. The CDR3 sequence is CSASPANGGYGQYF. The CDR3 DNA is TGCAGTGCTAGTCCGGCGAATGGAGGCTACGGGCAGTACTTC.

DNA for the CDR3: TGTGCCAGCAGCCTTCGGACCGGGGGTCGGACCGTCCTGACTTTC. The encoded protein is CASSLRTGGRTVLTF. The chain joins TRBV7-9 to TRBJ2-6, with D maybe TRBD2 (6 bases). The V end was cut by 5 bases, the J end by 12 bases, with 20 bases between. Per germline, CDR1 SEHNR and CDR2 FQNEAQ (reference sequence). The CDR3 has 15 amino acids.

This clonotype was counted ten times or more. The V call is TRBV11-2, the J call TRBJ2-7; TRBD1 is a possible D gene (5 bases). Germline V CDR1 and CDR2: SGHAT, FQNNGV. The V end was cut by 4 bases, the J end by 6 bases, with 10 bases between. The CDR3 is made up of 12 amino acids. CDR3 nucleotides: TGTGCCAGCAGCTCACCAGGGCTCGAGCAGTACTTC. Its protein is CASSSPGLEQYF. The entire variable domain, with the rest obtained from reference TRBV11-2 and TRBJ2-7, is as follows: EAGVAQSPRYKIIEKRQSVAFWCNPISGHATLYWYQQILGQGPKLLIQFQNNGVVDDSQLPKDRFSAERLKGVDSTLKIQPAKLEDSAVYLCASSSPGLEQYFGPGTRLTVT.

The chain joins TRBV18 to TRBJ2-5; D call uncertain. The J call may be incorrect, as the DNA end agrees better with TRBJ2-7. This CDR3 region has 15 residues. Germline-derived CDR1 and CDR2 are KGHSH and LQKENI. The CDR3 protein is CASSGSAGNRNEQYF. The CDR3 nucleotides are TGTGCCAGCTCCGGATCGGCAGGCAATCGTAACGAGCAGTACTTC.

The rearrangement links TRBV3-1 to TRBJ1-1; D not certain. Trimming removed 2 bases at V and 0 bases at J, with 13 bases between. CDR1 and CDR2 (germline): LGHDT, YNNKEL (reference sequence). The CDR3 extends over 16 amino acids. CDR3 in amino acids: CASSQSPGPMNTEAFF. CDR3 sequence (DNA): TGTGCCAGCAGCCAATCACCTGGACCGATGAACACTGAAGCTTTCTTT.

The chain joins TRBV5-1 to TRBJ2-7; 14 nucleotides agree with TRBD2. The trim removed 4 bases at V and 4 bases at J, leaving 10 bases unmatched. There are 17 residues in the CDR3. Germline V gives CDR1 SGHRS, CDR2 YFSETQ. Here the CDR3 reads CASSAGLAGVGAYEQYF. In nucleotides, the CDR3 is TGCGCCAGCAGCGCGGGACTAGCGGGAGTGGGGGCATACGAGCAGTACTTC.

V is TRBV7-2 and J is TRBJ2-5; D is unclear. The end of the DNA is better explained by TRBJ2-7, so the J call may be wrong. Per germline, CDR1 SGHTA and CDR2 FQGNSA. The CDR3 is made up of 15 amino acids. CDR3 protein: CASSPARDHNYEQYF. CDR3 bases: TGTGCCAGCAGCCCCGCCCGTGACCATAACTACGAGCAGTACTTC.

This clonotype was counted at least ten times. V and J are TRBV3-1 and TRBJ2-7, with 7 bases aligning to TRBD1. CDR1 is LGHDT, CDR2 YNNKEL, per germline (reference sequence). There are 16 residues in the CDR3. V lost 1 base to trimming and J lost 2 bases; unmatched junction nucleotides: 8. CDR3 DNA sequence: TGTGCCAGCAGCCAAGGAGGCGGACAGGTCCCCTACGAGCAGTACTTC. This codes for CASSQGGGQVPYEQYF.

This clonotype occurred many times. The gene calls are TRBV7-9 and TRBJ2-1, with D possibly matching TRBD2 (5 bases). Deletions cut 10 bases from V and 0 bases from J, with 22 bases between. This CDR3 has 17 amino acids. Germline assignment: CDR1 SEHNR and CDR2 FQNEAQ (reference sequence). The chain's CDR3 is CANLPPGPGSSYNEQFF. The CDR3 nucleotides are TGTGCCAACTTACCCCCAGGACCGGGATCCTCCTACAATGAGCAGTTCTTC.

The DNA for the CDR3 is TGCGCCAGCAGCCAAGATTTCAGCGGGGTAAATTCACCCCTCCACTTT. It is translated as CASSQDFSGVNSPLHF. V is TRBV4-1 and J is TRBJ1-6; D is undetermined. Trimming took 0 bases from V and 7 from J, leaving 13 bases between them. The CDR3 extends over 16 amino acids. Germline V CDR1 and CDR2: MGHRA, YSYEKL.

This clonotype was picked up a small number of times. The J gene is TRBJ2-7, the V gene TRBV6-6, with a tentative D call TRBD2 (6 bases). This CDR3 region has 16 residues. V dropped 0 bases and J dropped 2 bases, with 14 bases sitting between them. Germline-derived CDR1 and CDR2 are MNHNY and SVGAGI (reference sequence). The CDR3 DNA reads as TGTGCCAGCAGTTACTCGAGTGCGGAGGGTACCTACGAGCAGTACTTC. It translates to CASSYSSAEGTYEQYF.

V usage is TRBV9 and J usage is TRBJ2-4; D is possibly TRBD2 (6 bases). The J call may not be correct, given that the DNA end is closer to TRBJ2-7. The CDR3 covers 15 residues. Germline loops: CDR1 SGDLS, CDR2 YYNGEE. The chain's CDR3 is CASSLQTSPGDEQYF. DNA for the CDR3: TGTGCCAGCAGCCTCCAGACTAGTCCTGGGGACGAGCAGTACTTC.

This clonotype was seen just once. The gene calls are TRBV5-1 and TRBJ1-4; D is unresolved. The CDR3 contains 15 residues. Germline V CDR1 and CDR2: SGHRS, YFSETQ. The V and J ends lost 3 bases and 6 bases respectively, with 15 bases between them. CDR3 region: CASSWGNSGDEKLFF. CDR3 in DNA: TGCGCCAGCAGCTGGGGAAACAGTGGTGATGAAAAACTGTTTTTT.

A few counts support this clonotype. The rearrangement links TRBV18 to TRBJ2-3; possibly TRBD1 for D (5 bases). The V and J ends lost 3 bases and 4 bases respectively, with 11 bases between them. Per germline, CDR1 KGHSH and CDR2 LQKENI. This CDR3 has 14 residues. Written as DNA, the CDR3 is TGTGCCAGCTCACCCAGCGACAGTTCAGATACGCAGTATTTT. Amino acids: CASSPSDSSDTQYF.

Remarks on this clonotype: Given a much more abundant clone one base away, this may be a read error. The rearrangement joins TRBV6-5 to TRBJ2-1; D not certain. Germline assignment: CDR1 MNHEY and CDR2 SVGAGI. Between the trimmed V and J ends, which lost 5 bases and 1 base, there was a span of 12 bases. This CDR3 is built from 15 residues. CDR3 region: CASSPRIPSYNEQFF. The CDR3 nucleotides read TGTGCCAGCAGTCCCCGGATCCCTTCCTACAATGAGCAGTTCTTC.

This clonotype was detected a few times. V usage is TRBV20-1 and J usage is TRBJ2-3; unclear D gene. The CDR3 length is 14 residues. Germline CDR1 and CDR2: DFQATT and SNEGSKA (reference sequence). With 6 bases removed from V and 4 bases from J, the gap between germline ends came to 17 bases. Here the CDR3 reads CSAPLSGSADTQYF. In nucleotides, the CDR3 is TGCAGTGCCCCCCTGAGTGGGTCCGCAGATACGCAGTATTTT.

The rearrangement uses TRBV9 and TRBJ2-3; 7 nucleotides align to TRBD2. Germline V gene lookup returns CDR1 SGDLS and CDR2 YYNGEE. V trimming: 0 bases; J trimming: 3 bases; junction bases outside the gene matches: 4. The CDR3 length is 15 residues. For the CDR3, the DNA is TGTGCCAGCAGCGTAGTCGGGGGGTGGACAGATACGCAGTATTTT. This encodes CASSVVGGWTDTQYF.

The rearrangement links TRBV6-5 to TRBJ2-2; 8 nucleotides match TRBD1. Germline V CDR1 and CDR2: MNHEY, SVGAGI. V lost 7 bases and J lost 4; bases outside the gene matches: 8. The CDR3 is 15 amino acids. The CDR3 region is CASNKGQVTTGELFF. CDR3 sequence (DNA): TGTGCCAGCAATAAGGGACAGGTGACCACCGGGGAGCTGTTTTTT.